The 19 T cell receptor beta chains given below trace back to one sample, sequenced in a study of technical replicates of blood from a handful of donors. Assay used: immunoSEQ multiplex PCR; TCRdb lists only in-frame clones, some missing. The top ten clones hold approximately 0.26% of a sample with tens of thousands of clones, nearly 95% of them seen once. Sample: T cells isolated from PBMCs. The receptors stem from a human donor in good health.

This chain links TRBV5-1 with TRBJ2-7; possible D gene TRBD2, 5 bases. Germline CDR1 is SGHRS and CDR2 is YFSETQ. V was trimmed by 4 bases and J by 0 bases, leaving 17 bases between them. The CDR3 length is 16 residues. The CDR3 is CASSPGFSTYSYEQYF. CDR3 coding DNA: TGCGCCAGCAGCCCGGGGTTCAGCACCTACTCCTACGAGCAGTACTTC. Combining the CDR3 with reference TRBV5-1 and TRBJ2-7 gives the whole variable domain KAGVTQTPRYLIKTRGQQVTLSCSPISGHRSVSWYQQTPGQGLQFLFEYFSETQRNKGNFPGRFSGRQFSNSRSEMNVSTLELGDSALYLCASSPGFSTYSYEQYFGPGTRLTVT.

J is TRBJ2-7 and V is TRBV7-6; TRBD1 agrees at 9 bases. The germline CDR1 and CDR2 sequences are SGHVS and FNYEAQ. The length of the CDR3 is 15 residues. Unmatched junction bases numbered 8, after V lost 2 bases and J lost 6 bases. The CDR3 DNA follows: TGTGCCAGCAGCTTATCCGGGACAGGGCGAGGCGAGCAGTACTTC. It translates to CASSLSGTGRGEQYF. The whole variable domain, remainder taken from reference TRBV7-6 and TRBJ2-7, is GAGVSQSPRYKVTKRGQDVALRCDPISGHVSLYWYRQALGQGPEFLTYFNYEAQQDKSGLPNDRFSAERPEGSISTLTIQRTEQRDSAMYRCASSLSGTGRGEQYFGPGTRLTVT.

The rearrangement links TRBV14 to TRBJ1-1, with 7 bases aligning to TRBD1. From germline, CDR1 is SGHDN and CDR2 FVKESK. J was trimmed by 5 bases and V by 3 bases; bases with no gene match: 12. The CDR3 covers 16 residues. DNA for the CDR3: TGTGCCAGCAGCCACAGACAGGGCCGGATTAGGACTGAAGCTTTCTTT. Protein sequence: CASSHRQGRIRTEAFF.

The chain combines TRBV27 with TRBJ1-1, with D unclear. With 7 bases removed from V and 2 bases from J, the gap between germline ends came to 11 bases. Germline V lookup: CDR1 MNHEY, CDR2 SMNVEV (reference sequence). This CDR3 spans 13 amino acids. CDR3 sequence reads: CASKWRGNTEAFF. The CDR3 DNA sequence: TGTGCCAGCAAATGGCGGGGTAACACTGAAGCTTTCTTT.

This rearrangement joins TRBV10-3 to TRBJ2-2, with a weak D call TRBD1 (6 bases). Trimming left V 4 bases short and J 0 bases short, with 15 bases between. The CDR3 covers 17 residues. CDR1 is ENHRY and CDR2 is SYGVKD in the germline V gene. CDR3: CAISGARTAANTGELFF. The CDR3 DNA follows: TGTGCCATCAGTGGGGCTAGGACAGCCGCGAACACCGGGGAGCTGTTTTTT.

The table lists this clone with a count of one. This chain connects TRBV15 to TRBJ2-5; 7 bases match TRBD2. V trimming: 5 bases; J trimming: 7 bases; junction bases outside the gene matches: 13. The CDR3 spans 15 residues. The germline CDR1 and CDR2 sequences are LNHNV and YYDKDF (reference sequence). Written as DNA, the CDR3 is TGTGCCACCAGCGAAGGACTAGTCAGTCAGGGGACCCAGTACTTC. Translation: CATSEGLVSQGTQYF.

The V and J genes are TRBV19 and TRBJ1-1; D is perhaps TRBD1 (5 bases). CDR1 is LNHDA, CDR2 SQIVND, per germline (reference sequence). The CDR3 is made up of 15 amino acids. V was clipped by 1 base and J by 3 bases, with 12 bases between them. The CDR3 DNA reads as TGTGCCAGTAGTATAGGGGCCGGAGGGGACACTGAAGCTTTCTTT. Protein: CASSIGAGGDTEAFF.

The CDR3 is CASSPGVSPETQYF. The CDR3 nucleotides are TGTGCCAGCAGCCCAGGGGTTTCGCCTGAGACCCAGTACTTC. The chain uses TRBV7-8 and TRBJ2-5; TRBD1 is a possible D gene (6 bases). CDR1 is SGHVS, CDR2 FQNEAQ, per germline. Trimming pared 5 bases from V and 5 bases from J, leaving 15 bases between. This CDR3 is built from 14 residues.

The rearrangement uses TRBV6-1 and TRBJ2-6; D gene unclear. V was cut by 2 bases and J by 0 bases, with 5 bases left in between. The CDR3 consists of 15 residues. The germline V gene has CDR1 MNHNS and CDR2 SASEGT. In nucleotides, the CDR3 is TGTGCCAGCAGTGAACGAGTCTCTGGGGCCAACGTCCTGACTTTC. Encoded protein: CASSERVSGANVLTF.

The rearrangement joins TRBV5-1 to TRBJ2-3; 10 bases are shared with TRBD2. Germline trimming cut 0 bases from V and 0 bases from J; bases unmatched to any gene: 10. The CDR3 consists of 19 residues. The V gene's germline CDR1 is SGHRS and CDR2 YFSETQ. CDR3 sequence (DNA): TGCGCCAGCAGCTTGGCGGCTAGCGGGGGAAAGACTAGCACAGATACGCAGTATTTT. Its protein is CASSLAASGGKTSTDTQYF.

The V and J genes are TRBV20-1 and TRBJ1-2; 9 bases are a match to TRBD1. After removal of 7 bases from V and 5 bases from J, the junction contained 2 bases not matched to a gene. Germline CDR1 reads DFQATT; CDR2 reads SNEGSKA (reference sequence). This CDR3 comprises 11 residues. CDR3 sequence reads: CSGDRGYGYTF. In nucleotides, the CDR3 is TGCAGTGGTGACAGGGGGTATGGCTACACCTTC.

V is TRBV6-1 and J is TRBJ2-1; TRBD2 aligns across 8 bases. Losses at the gene ends were 1 base for V and 9 bases for J; bases not matched to a gene: 11. CDR3 length: 16 amino acids. Germline-derived CDR1 and CDR2 are MNHNS and SASEGT. The CDR3 DNA is TGTGCCAGCAGTGAAGTTTTAGCGGGATCGTTTGGTGAGCAGTTCTTC. Its translation: CASSEVLAGSFGEQFF.

The chain's CDR3 is CASSLARGLDTQYF. The CDR3 DNA reads as TGCGCCAGCAGCTTGGCCCGGGGTTTAGATACGCAGTATTTT. The rearrangement uses TRBV5-1 and TRBJ2-3, with D possibly matching TRBD2 (5 bases). The germline V and J ends were trimmed by 0 bases and 5 bases, with 10 bases remaining between them. Germline V lookup: CDR1 SGHRS, CDR2 YFSETQ. This CDR3 has 14 residues.

The chain links TRBV7-9 to TRBJ1-5; D remains ambiguous. CDR3 length: 13 amino acids. Germline lookup yields CDR1 SEHNR and CDR2 FQNEAQ (reference sequence). With 5 bases removed from V and 8 bases from J, the gap between germline ends came to 13 bases. CDR3 residues: CASSRRNKEPQHF. In DNA form, the CDR3 reads TGTGCCAGCAGCCGGAGGAACAAAGAGCCCCAGCATTTT. The full variable domain, in which reference TRBV7-9 and TRBJ1-5 provide the parts outside the CDR3, is DTGVSQNPRHKITKRGQNVTFRCDPISEHNRLYWYRQTLGQGPEFLTYFQNEAQLEKSRLLSDRFSAERPKGSFSTLEIQRTEQGDSAMYLCASSRRNKEPQHFGDGTRLSIL.

V is TRBV5-1 and J is TRBJ2-1, with 13 bases matching TRBD2. The CDR3 consists of 15 residues. Germline V gene lookup returns CDR1 SGHRS and CDR2 YFSETQ. The V segment lost 7 bases and the J segment 7 bases; nucleotides outside the gene matches: 8. The DNA of the CDR3 is TGCGCCAGCCGTGTTGGGACTAGCGGGGCTAATGAGCAGTTCTTC. It codes for CASRVGTSGANEQFF. Filled out from reference TRBV5-1 and TRBJ2-1, the complete variable domain reads KAGVTQTPRYLIKTRGQQVTLSCSPISGHRSVSWYQQTPGQGLQFLFEYFSETQRNKGNFPGRFSGRQFSNSRSEMNVSTLELGDSALYLCASRVGTSGANEQFFGPGTRLTVL.

J is TRBJ2-1 and V is TRBV7-8; maybe TRBD2 (6 bases). The CDR3 totals 17 residues. The germline gives CDR1 SGHVS, CDR2 FQNEAQ. The germline V and J ends were trimmed by 3 bases and 4 bases, with 19 bases remaining between them. CDR3 loop: CASSLAGSSSRYNEQFF. The CDR3 nucleotides are TGTGCCAGCAGCTTGGCGGGGTCCTCGTCGAGGTACAATGAGCAGTTCTTC.

This clone was detected once. The V call is TRBV29-1, the J call TRBJ1-2; 8 nucleotides align to TRBD1. Germline CDR1 and CDR2: SQVTM and ANQGSEA. J gave up 7 bases and V 7 bases, and 8 bases lay outside the gene matches. CDR3 size: 12 residues. The CDR3 here is CSALDREGGYTF. Here the CDR3 DNA reads TGCAGCGCCCTGGACAGGGAGGGTGGCTACACCTTC.

This chain links TRBV10-1 with TRBJ2-1; 8 bases line up with TRBD1. Per the germline V gene, CDR1 is WNHNN and CDR2 is SYGVQD (reference sequence). The CDR3 consists of 15 residues. The J segment lost 0 bases and the V segment lost 8 bases, leaving 6 bases of the junction unmatched. The DNA for the CDR3 is TGCGCCAGCGCCGGTGGGACAGGCTCCTACAATGAGCAGTTCTTC. Its translation: CASAGGTGSYNEQFF.

The chain couples TRBV15 to TRBJ2-2; D perhaps matches TRBD1 (6 bases). The CDR3 has 14 residues. V was trimmed by 5 bases and J by 3 bases, leaving 10 bases between them. In germline, CDR1 is LNHNV, CDR2 YYDKDF (reference sequence). As DNA, the CDR3 is TGTGCCACCAGCTATACAGGGTACACCGGGGAGCTGTTTTTT. This gives the protein CATSYTGYTGELFF.